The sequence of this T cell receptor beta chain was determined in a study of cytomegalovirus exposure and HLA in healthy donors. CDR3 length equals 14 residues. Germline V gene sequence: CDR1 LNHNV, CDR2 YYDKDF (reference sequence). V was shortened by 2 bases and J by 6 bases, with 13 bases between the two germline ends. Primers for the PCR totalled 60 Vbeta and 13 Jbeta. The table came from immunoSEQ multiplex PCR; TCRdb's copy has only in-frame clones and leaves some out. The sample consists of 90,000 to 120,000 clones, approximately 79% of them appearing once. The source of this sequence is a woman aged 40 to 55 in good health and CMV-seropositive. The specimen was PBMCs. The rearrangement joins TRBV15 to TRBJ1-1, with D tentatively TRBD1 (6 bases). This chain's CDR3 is CATSRFTGTSEAFF. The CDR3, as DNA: TGTGCCACCAGCAGATTTACAGGGACCTCTGAAGCTTTCTTT.